The sequence of this T cell receptor (beta chain) was determined in a study of control samples from healthy donors and cancer patients. Trimming took 7 bases from V and 4 from J, leaving 18 bases between them. The CDR3 is made up of 15 amino acids. CDR1 MDHEN and CDR2 SYDVKM come from the germline V gene. The table came from immunoSEQ multiplex PCR; TCRdb's copy has only in-frame clones and leaves some out. The table includes 100,000 to 150,000 clones, more than 75% detected once. The TCR sequence derives from a man between 60 and 75 years old in good health. The sequenced material came from blood. This chain uses TRBV28 with TRBJ2-3; D may correspond to TRBD1 or TRBD2 (7 bases each). The CDR3 bases are TGTGCCAGCATGTTTGAGACAGGGAGGGCAGATACGCAGTATTTT. Translated: CASMFETGRADTQYF.